The next 8 T cell receptor beta chains were all read from a single sample in a study of T cell repertoires in cytomegalovirus infection. TCRdb used MiXCR to reprocess the reads, holding one entry per CDR3 protein. The sample records roughly 640,000 distinct CDR3 sequences, roughly 26% being singletons. Sequenced material: CD8+ T cells from PBMCs. These TCRs come from a human donor in good health (CMV status not recorded). Some clones in this sample may be carry-over from other donors' samples.

This clonotype was found many times. The CDR3 protein is CASSRDRVATDTQYF. CDR3 coding DNA: TGTGCCAGCAGCCGGGACAGGGTTGCGACAGATACGCAGTATTTT. J is TRBJ2-3 and V is TRBV7-9, with TRBD1 matching over 9 bases. The CDR3 length is 15 residues. Per the germline V gene, CDR1 is SEHNR and CDR2 is FQNEAQ (reference sequence). V was clipped by 5 bases and J by 3 bases; unmatched bases: 6.

The CDR3 DNA follows: TGTGCCAGCAGCTCCCGGGAGGACCTTTTGGGGGTCAATGAGCAGTTCTTC. Its protein is CASSSREDLLGVNEQFF. This sequence joins TRBV7-9 and TRBJ2-1, with TRBD2 matching over 7 bases. With V trimmed by 4 bases and J by 6 bases, 15 bases remained unmatched. This CDR3 contains 17 residues. CDR1 SEHNR and CDR2 FQNEAQ come from the germline V gene (reference sequence).

The V gene is TRBV6-2 or TRBV6-3, the J gene TRBJ1-3; no clear D gene. V lost 6 bases to trimming and J lost 1 base, with 22 bases between them. The CDR3 spans 18 residues. Per the germline V gene, CDR1 is MNHEY and CDR2 is SVGEGT. CDR3: CASRASQFGRQSGNTIYF. DNA of the CDR3: TGTGCCAGCAGAGCTTCCCAATTCGGCCGGCAATCTGGAAACACCATATATTTT.

This clonotype was counted ten times or more. This sequence joins TRBV7-9 and TRBJ2-3, with 8 bases lining up with TRBD2. The J segment lost 6 bases and the V segment lost 6 bases, leaving 8 bases of the junction unmatched. Germline values: CDR1 SEHNR, CDR2 FQNEAQ (reference sequence). This CDR3 comprises 14 residues. CDR3 protein: CASSPNGGDDTQYF. CDR3 nucleotides: TGTGCCAGCAGTCCGAACGGGGGGGATGATACGCAGTATTTT.

This clonotype showed up just a few times. The genes are TRBV29-1 and TRBJ1-2; no firm D call. Per germline, CDR1 SQVTM and CDR2 ANQGSEA. The CDR3 spans 12 residues. Trimming removed 3 bases from V and 6 bases from J, with 11 bases in between. CDR3 protein: CSVDRNYDGYTF. In DNA form, the CDR3 reads TGCAGCGTTGATAGGAATTATGATGGCTACACCTTC.

Many counts were recorded for this clonotype. The V call is TRBV7-2, the J call TRBJ2-3; TRBD1 might be the D (7 bases). CDR1 SGHTA and CDR2 FQGNSA come from the germline V gene. V dropped 3 bases and J dropped 6 bases, with 22 bases sitting between them. The CDR3 spans 17 residues. The CDR3 reads CASSFIPGRGGADTQYF. CDR3 bases: TGTGCCAGCAGCTTTATCCCCGGGAGAGGGGGCGCGGATACGCAGTATTTT.

This clonotype has ten or more counts. CDR3 sequence reads: CASSQDGPLYTF. The CDR3 nucleotides read TGTGCCAGCAGCCAAGATGGGCCCCTCTACACCTTC. This chain joins TRBV14 and TRBJ1-2; D uncertain. Germline V gives CDR1 SGHDN, CDR2 FVKESK. The CDR3 has 12 residues. Trimming removed 0 bases at V and 10 bases at J, with 9 bases between. The full variable domain, in which reference TRBV14 and TRBJ1-2 provide the parts outside the CDR3, is EAGVTQFPSHSVIEKGQTVTLRCDPISGHDNLYWYRRVMGKEIKFLLHFVKESKQDESGMPNNRFLAERTGGTYSTLKVQPAELEDSGVYFCASSQDGPLYTFGSGTRLTVV.

This clonotype was seen a few times. This sequence joins TRBV6-6 and TRBJ1-2; 7 bases align to TRBD1. Germline values: CDR1 MNHNY, CDR2 SVGAGI (reference sequence). This CDR3 has 15 residues. Losses at the gene ends were 5 bases for V and 1 base for J; bases not matched to a gene: 7. The CDR3 loop is CASSVGTEYNYGYTF. The CDR3 nucleotides are TGTGCCAGCAGTGTAGGGACAGAGTATAACTATGGCTACACCTTC.